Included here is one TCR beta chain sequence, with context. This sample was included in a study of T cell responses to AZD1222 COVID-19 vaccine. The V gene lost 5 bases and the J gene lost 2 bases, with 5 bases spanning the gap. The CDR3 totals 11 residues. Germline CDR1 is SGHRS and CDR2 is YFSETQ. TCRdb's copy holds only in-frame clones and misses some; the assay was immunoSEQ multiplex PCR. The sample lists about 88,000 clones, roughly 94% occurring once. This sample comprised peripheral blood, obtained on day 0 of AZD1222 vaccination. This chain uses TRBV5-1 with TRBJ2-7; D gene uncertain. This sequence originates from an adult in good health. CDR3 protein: CASRLTYEQYF. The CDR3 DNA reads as TGCGCCAGCAGGTTGACCTACGAGCAGTACTTC.